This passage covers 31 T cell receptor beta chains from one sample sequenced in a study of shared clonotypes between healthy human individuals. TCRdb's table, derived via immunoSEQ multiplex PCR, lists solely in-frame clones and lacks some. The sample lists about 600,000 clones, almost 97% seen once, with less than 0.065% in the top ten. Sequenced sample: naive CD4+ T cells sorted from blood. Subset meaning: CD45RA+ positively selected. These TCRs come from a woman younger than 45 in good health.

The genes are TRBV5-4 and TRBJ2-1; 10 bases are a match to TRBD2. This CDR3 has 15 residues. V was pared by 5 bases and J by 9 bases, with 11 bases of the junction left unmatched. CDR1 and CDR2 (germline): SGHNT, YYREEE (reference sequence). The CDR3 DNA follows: TGTGCCAGCAGGAAAGCGGGAGGGCCTCTCGGTGAGCAGTTCTTC. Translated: CASRKAGGPLGEQFF.

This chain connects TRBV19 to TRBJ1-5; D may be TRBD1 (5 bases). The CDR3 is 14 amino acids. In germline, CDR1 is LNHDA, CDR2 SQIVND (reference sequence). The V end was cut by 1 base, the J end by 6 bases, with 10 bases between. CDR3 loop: CASSIAGFGQPQHF. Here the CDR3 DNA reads TGTGCCAGTAGTATAGCAGGGTTCGGTCAGCCCCAGCATTTT.

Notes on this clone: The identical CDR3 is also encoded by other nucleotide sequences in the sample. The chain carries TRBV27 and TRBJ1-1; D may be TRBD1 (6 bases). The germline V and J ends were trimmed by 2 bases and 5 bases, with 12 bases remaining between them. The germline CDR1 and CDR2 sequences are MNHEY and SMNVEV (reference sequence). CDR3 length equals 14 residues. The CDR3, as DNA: TGTGCCAGCAGTTTACAGGGGTTCCTTACTGAAGCTTTCTTT. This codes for CASSLQGFLTEAFF.

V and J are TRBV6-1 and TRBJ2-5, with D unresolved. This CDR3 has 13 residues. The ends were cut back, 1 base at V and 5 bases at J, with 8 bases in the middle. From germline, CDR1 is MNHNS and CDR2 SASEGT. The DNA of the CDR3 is TGTGCCAGCAGTGAAGGTACTGGGGAGACCCAGTACTTC. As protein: CASSEGTGETQYF.

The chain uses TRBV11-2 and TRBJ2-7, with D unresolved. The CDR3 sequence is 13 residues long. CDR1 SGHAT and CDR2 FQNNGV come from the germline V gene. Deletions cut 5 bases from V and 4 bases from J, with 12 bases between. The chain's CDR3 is CASSLSTRYEQYF. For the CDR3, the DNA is TGTGCCAGCAGCCTCTCGACGCGGTACGAGCAGTACTTC.

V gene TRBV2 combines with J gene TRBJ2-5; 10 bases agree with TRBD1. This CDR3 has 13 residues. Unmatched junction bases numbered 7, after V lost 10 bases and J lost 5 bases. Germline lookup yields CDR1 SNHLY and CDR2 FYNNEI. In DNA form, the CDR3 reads TGTGCCAAACGGGACAGGGGTTCTGAGACCCAGTACTTC. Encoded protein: CAKRDRGSETQYF.

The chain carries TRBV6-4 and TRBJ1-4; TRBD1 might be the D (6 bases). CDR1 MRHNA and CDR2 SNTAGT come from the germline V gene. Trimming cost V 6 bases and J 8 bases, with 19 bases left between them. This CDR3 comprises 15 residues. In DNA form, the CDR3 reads TGTGCCAGCAGAAGGGACAATTTAGACGGCGAAAAACTGTTTTTT. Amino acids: CASRRDNLDGEKLFF.

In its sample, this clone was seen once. The CDR3 region is CASSRRLQGITEAFF. The CDR3 DNA reads TGTGCCAGCAGCCGCAGATTACAGGGGATCACTGAAGCTTTCTTT. The chain joins TRBV5-6 to TRBJ1-1; TRBD1 agrees at 7 bases. This CDR3 has 15 amino acids. The V gene end was trimmed by 4 bases and the J gene end by 4 bases; junction bases not matched to a gene: 10. Germline assignment: CDR1 SGHDT and CDR2 YYEEEE.

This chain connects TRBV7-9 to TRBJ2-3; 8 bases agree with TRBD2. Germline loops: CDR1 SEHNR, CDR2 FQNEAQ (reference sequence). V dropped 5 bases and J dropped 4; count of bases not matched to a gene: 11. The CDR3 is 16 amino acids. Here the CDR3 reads CASSPRRSGGADTQYF. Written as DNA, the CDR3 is TGTGCCAGCAGCCCGCGGCGGTCGGGGGGGGCAGATACGCAGTATTTT.

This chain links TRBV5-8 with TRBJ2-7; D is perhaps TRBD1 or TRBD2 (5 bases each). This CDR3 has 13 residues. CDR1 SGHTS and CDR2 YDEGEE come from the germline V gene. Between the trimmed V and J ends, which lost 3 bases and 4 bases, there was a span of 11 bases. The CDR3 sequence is CASSSGPPYEQYF. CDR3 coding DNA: TGTGCCAGCAGCTCGGGACCGCCGTACGAGCAGTACTTC. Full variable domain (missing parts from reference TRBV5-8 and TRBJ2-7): EAGVTQSPTHLIKTRGQQATLRCSPISGHTSVYWYQQALGLGLQFLLWYDEGEERNRGNFPPRFSGRQFPNYSSELNVNALELEDSALYLCASSSGPPYEQYFGPGTRLTVT.

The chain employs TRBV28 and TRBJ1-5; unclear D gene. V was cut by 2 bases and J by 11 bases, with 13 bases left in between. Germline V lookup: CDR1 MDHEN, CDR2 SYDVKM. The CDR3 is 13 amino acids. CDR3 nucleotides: TGTGCCAGCAGTTTAACGGCGAGGGTAGCCCAGCATTTT. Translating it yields CASSLTARVAQHF.

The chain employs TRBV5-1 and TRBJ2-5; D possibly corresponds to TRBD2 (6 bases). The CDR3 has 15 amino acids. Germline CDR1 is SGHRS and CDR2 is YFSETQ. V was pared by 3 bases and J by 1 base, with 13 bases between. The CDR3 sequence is CASSWEDYRQETQYF. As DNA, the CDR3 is TGCGCCAGCAGCTGGGAGGACTACCGCCAAGAGACCCAGTACTTC.

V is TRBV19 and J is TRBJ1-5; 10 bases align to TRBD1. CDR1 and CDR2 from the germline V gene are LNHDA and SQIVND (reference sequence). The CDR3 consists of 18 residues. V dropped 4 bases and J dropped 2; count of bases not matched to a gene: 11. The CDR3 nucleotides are TGTGCCAGTAGTAAGGGGACAGGGGTCTGGTTTGGCAATCAGCCCCAGCATTTT. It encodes CASSKGTGVWFGNQPQHF.

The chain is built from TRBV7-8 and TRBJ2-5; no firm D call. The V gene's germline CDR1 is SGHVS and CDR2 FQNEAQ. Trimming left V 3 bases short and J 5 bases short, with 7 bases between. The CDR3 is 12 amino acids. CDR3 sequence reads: CASSFSRETQYF. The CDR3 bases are TGTGCCAGCAGCTTCTCAAGGGAGACCCAGTACTTC.

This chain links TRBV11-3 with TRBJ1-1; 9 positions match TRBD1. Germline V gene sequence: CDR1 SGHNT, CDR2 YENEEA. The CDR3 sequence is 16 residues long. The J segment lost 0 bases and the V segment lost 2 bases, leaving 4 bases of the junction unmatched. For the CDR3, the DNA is TGTGCCAGCAGCTTAAAGGGACAGGGAATGAACACTGAAGCTTTCTTT. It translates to CASSLKGQGMNTEAFF.

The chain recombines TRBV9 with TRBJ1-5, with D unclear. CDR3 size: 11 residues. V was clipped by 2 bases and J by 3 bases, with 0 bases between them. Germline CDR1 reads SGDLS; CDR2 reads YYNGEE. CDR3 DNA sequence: TGTGCCAGCAGCGTCAATCAGCCCCAGCATTTT. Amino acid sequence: CASSVNQPQHF.

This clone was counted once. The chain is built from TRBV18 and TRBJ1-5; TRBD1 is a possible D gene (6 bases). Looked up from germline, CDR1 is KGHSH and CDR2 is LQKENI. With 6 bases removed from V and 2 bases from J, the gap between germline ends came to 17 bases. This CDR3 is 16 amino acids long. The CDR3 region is CASSEVQGRGNQPQHF. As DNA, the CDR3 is TGTGCCAGCTCCGAAGTACAGGGAAGGGGCAATCAGCCCCAGCATTTT.

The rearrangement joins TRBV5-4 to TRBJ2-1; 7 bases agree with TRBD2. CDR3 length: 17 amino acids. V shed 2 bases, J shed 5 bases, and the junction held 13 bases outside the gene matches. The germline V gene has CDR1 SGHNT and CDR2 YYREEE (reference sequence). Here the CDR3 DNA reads TGTGCCAGCAGCTTCGGACTAGACCTCCAAAAAAACAATGAGCAGTTCTTC. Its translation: CASSFGLDLQKNNEQFF. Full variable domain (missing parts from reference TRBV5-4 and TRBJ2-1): ETGVTQSPTHLIKTRGQQVTLRCSSQSGHNTVSWYQQALGQGPQFIFQYYREEENGRGNFPPRFSGLQFPNYSSELNVNALELDDSALYLCASSFGLDLQKNNEQFFGPGTRLTVL.

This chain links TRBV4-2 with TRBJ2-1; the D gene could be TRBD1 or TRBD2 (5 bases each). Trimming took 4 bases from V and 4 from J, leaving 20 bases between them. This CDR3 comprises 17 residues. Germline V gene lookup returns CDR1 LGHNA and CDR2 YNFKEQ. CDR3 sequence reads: CASSLPKTGTQYNEQFF. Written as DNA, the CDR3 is TGTGCCAGCAGCCTCCCCAAAACCGGGACGCAGTACAATGAGCAGTTCTTC.

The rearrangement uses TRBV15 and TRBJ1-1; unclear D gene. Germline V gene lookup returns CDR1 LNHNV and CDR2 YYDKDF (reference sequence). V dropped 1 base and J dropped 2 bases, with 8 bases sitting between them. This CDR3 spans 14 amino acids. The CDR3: CATSRANLNTEAFF. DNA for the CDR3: TGTGCCACCAGCAGAGCCAACCTCAACACTGAAGCTTTCTTT.

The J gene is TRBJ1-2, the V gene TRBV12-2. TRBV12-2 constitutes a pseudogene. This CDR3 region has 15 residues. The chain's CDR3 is CASRHPTRKTYGYTF. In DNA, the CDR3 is TGTGCAAGTCGCCACCCCACACGAAAGACCTATGGCTACACCTTC.

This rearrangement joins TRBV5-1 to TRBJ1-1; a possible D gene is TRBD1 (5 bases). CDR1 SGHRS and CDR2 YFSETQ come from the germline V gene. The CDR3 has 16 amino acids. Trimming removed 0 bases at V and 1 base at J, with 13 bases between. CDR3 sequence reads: CASSLAQAGRNTEAFF. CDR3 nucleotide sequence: TGCGCCAGCAGCTTGGCCCAGGCAGGGCGGAACACTGAAGCTTTCTTT.

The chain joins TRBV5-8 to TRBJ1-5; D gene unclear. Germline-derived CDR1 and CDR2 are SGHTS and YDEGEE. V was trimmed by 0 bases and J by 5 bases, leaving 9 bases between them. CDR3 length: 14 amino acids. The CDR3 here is CASSLVLGDQPQHF. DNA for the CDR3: TGTGCCAGCAGCTTGGTGTTAGGTGATCAGCCCCAGCATTTT.

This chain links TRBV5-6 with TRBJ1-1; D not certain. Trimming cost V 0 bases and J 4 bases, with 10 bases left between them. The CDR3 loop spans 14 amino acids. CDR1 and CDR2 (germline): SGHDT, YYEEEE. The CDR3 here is CASSLDRVGTEAFF. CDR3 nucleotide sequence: TGTGCCAGCAGCTTGGATAGGGTCGGCACTGAAGCTTTCTTT.

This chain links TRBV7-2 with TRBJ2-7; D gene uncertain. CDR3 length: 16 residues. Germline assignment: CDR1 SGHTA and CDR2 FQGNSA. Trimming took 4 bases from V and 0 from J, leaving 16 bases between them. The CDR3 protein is CASSSPSGRPSYEQYF. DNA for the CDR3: TGTGCCAGCAGCTCTCCTTCGGGCAGACCCTCCTACGAGCAGTACTTC.

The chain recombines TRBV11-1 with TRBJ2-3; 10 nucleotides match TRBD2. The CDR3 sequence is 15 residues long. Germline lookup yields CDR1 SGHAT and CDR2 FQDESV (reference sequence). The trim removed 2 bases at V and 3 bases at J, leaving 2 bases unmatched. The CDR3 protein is CASSLQAGGTDTQYF. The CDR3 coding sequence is TGTGCCAGCAGCTTACAAGCGGGAGGGACAGATACGCAGTATTTT.

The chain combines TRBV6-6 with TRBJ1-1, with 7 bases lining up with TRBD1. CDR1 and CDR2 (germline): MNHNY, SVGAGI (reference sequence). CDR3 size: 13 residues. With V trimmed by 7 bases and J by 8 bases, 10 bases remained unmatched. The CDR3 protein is CASKGWQGEEAFF. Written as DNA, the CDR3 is TGTGCCAGCAAGGGGTGGCAGGGGGAAGAAGCTTTCTTT.

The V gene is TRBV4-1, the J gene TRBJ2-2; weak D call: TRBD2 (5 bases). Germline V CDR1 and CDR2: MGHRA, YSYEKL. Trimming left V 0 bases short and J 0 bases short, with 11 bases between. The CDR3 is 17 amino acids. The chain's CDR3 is CASSQEATGANTGELFF. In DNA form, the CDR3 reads TGCGCCAGCAGCCAAGAGGCCACCGGGGCGAACACCGGGGAGCTGTTTTTT.

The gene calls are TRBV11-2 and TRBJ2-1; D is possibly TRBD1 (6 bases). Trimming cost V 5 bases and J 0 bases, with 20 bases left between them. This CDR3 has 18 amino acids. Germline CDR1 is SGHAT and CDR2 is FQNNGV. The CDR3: CASSQLKHRESSYNEQFF. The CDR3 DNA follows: TGTGCCAGCAGCCAGTTGAAACACAGGGAAAGCTCCTACAATGAGCAGTTCTTC.

In DNA form, the CDR3 reads TGTGCCAGCAGCTTGATGCGGATACAAGGTACTACTAACTATGGCTACACCTTC. It translates to CASSLMRIQGTTNYGYTF. V and J are TRBV5-4 and TRBJ1-2; no clear D. V was pared by 1 base and J by 0 bases, with 19 bases between. The CDR3 has 18 amino acids. Germline CDR1 and CDR2: SGHNT and YYREEE (reference sequence).

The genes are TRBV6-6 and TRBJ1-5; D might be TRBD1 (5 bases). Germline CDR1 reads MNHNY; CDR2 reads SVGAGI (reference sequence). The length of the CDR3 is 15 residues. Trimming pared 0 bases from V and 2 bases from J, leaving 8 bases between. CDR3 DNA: TGTGCCAGCAGTTACTCGACCAGGGGCAATCAGCCCCAGCATTTT. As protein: CASSYSTRGNQPQHF.